A selection of T cell receptor beta chains follows, all from one sample in a study of OX40 agonist ivuxolimab in advanced cancers. Method: immunoSEQ multiplex PCR; TCRdb's copy keeps in-frame clones and lacks some. The table lists roughly 20,000 clones, 82% of them singletons. Sequences were derived from CD4+ or CD8+ T cells sorted from blood, sampled in a trial of the OX40 agonist ivuxolimab. The receptors stem from an adult with an advanced solid tumor such as melanoma, head and neck, liver or kidney cancer. Both conserved end residues are part of each CDR3. The order of the fields is V gene, D gene, clone size, CDR3 protein. A D gene is named only where the DNA matches it firmly. A row's size may be missing; if present it is once, few, many or a size class.

>TRBV28|TRBD1|-
CASSLGQGPQHF
>TRBV7-2|TRBD2|-
CASTWTSGRTGELFF
>TRBV5-8|TRBD1|-
CASSRGQGYLNEQFF
>TRBV27|-|-
CASGALQGNQPQHF
>TRBV6-6|TRBD1|-
CASSRQGAGGANVLTF
>TRBV5-1|-|once
CASSSLGGINEKLFF
>TRBV5-1|TRBD1|few
CASSLLPYRGRGQPQHF
>TRBV7-2|TRBD1|-
CASSLLGQVSNQPQHF
>TRBV7-2|TRBD2|few
CASSLKRSSGPYEQYF
>TRBV27|-|-
CASSLGRIGSGANVLTF
>TRBV7-3|-|-
CASSLNSGPDTQYF
>TRBV28|TRBD1|few
CASSIPTGEIQPQHF
>TRBV7-6|-|-
CASSLGDKNIQYF
>TRBV15|TRBD1|-
CATSRGRGTASSGANVLTF
>TRBV11-3|-|-
CASSPTTGLVDGYTF
>TRBV19|-|once
CASSIGGAGNTIYF
>TRBV7-9|-|-
CASSSGGGTEAFF
>TRBV11-2|TRBD2|-
CASSSPRLARETQYF
>TRBV5-1|TRBD1|-
CASSLGTGAYEKLFF
>TRBV6-1|-|-
CASSELVGGAFF
>TRBV11-2|TRBD2|-
CASRTSGGVRDEQFF
>TRBV7-7|-|few
CASSLARVETQYF
>TRBV2|-|-
CASRGEADTQYF
>TRBV5-1|-|-
CASSLGADNQETQYF
>TRBV6-5|-|-
CASSYSTAYGYTF
>TRBV7-6|-|-
CASSSRYRGGYTF
>TRBV6-1|-|-
CANSPYSYNEQFF
>TRBV19|-|-
CASRGLSFSGNTIYF
>TRBV4-2|-|-
CASSQQNEQFF
>TRBV10-3|-|-
CAISGRSLGSSNQPQHF
>TRBV10-3|TRBD1|-
CAISNGQGANYEQYF
>TRBV4-3|-|-
CASSQGLAYEQYF
>TRBV10-1|TRBD2|-
CASSEWGGTGELFF
>TRBV7-9|-|-
CASSPYTGEGETQYF
>TRBV7-2|TRBD1|-
CASRSGQAAETQYF
>TRBV7-2|-|-
CASSLVRQGGGNYGYTF
>TRBV11-2|TRBD2|-
CASSLTSGSLEQYF
>TRBV2|-|-
CASSGQLSYEQYF
>TRBV10-1|-|-
CASSDGHRTLQGQFF
>TRBV28|-|-
CATTLIQRNTEAFF
>TRBV7-2|-|-
CASSRGLSSYNEQFF
>TRBV6-6|-|few
CASSFSYEQYF
>TRBV9|-|few
CASSVYGDRSSYEQYF
>TRBV5-6|-|-
CASSPEGRTDTQYF
>TRBV5-4|-|-
CASSLAPMSEQFF
>TRBV12-5|TRBD2|-
CASGAGGPADTQYF
>TRBV2|-|-
CASGETQYF